This record concerns one TCR beta chain sequence. Its target is unknown. These data come from a study of CD8 T cells in ankylosing spondylitis. Looked up from germline, CDR1 is GTSNPN and CDR2 is SVGIG (reference sequence). The CDR3 contains 18 residues. The V end was cut by 0 bases, the J end by 10 bases, with 25 bases between. One entry per CDR3 protein, called by TCRdb with MiXCR from the 5' RACE reads. The sample has around 770,000 distinct CDR3 sequences; roughly 19% are singletons. General study results and limits: Within ankylosing spondylitis blood, a TCR beta motif made up of seven or eight highly homologous variants appeared to be characteristic. A number of the motif variants had already been described in reactive arthritis synovial fluid and blood.

This TCR derives from a male donor with ankylosing spondylitis. The chain has TRBV30 and TRBJ1-6; D perhaps matches TRBD1 (5 bases). The sample comprised blood, either unsorted or a sorted T cell fraction (not recorded which). The CDR3 here is CAWSVSRGGIGVSSPLHF. DNA for the CDR3: TGTGCCTGGAGTGTCTCCCGTGGGGGGATTGGAGTGAGCTCACCCCTCCACTTT.